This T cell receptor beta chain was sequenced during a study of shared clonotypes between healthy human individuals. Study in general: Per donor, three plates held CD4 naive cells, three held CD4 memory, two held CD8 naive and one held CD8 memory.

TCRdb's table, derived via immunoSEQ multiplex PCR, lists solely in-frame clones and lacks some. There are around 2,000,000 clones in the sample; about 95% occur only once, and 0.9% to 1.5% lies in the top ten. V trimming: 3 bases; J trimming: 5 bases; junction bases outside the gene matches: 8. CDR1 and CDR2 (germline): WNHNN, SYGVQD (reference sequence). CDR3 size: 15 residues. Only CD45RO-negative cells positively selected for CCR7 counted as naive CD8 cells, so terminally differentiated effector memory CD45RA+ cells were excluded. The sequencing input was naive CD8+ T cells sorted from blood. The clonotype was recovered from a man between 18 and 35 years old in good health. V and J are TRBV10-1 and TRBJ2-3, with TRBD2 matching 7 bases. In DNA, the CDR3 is TGCGCCAGCAGTGACACGGCGGGAGAAGGAGATACGCAGTATTTT. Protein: CASSDTAGEGDTQYF.